This T cell receptor (beta chain) is from a study of blood T cell repertoires in COVID-19. The overall study: Material from acute and convalescent COVID-19 was sourced from the United States, Italy and Spain. The cDNA or gDNA used as material had been derived from T cells, B-cell-depleted T cells, or PBMCs.

Trimming took 6 bases from V and 0 from J; bases not matched to a gene: 5. This CDR3 has 14 amino acids. Germline V CDR1 and CDR2: SQVTM, ANQGSEA. Original methodology: Researchers report that nucleated cell counts were estimated from reference gene primer amplification. The protocol was immunoSEQ multiplex PCR, while the TCRdb copy is restricted to in-frame clones and leaves out a portion. V and J calls and clone size are given by that table; D and trimming were obtained from the DNA. This sample yields 350,000 to 450,000 clones, of which 85% are seen a single time; about 3.6% belongs to the top ten.

The sample taken for sequencing was peripheral blood. V and J are TRBV29-1 and TRBJ2-7; TRBD1 agrees at 10 bases. This receptor was taken from a woman aged 18-35 years with acute or convalescent COVID-19. CDR3 nucleotides: TGCAGCGTAAAGACAGGGGGCTCCTCCTACGAGCAGTACTTC. Translating gives CSVKTGGSSYEQYF.